This T cell receptor beta chain was sequenced in a study of cytotoxic CD8 clonotypes in ibrutinib-treated CLL. Study as a whole: Over 10 relapsed/refractory, over 14 treatment-naive; around 18 IGHV unmutated.

With respect to this clone: What it binds is not known.

Regarding the study as a whole: Treatment saw public clonotypes, which were uncommon, either contract or stay stable. Sample timing was unmatched between remission and later-progressing patients; lymph nodes unstudied.

Trimming took 4 bases from V and 4 from J; bases not matched to a gene: 6. Germline V gene sequence: CDR1 SGHTA, CDR2 FQGNSA. CDR3 length equals 15 residues. This table comes from immunoSEQ multiplex PCR, and its TCRdb copy is limited to in-frame clones, with some not included. The sample has roughly 200,000 clones; around three quarters are singletons. The TCR comes from a human donor with chronic lymphocytic leukemia. Sequenced here: PBMCs, sampled after 24 months of ibrutinib treatment. The V call is TRBV7-2, the J call TRBJ1-5; TRBD1 agrees at 8 bases. CDR3 sequence (DNA): TGTGCCAGCAGCTCTGGGACAGGCGGGAATCAGCCCCAGCATTTT. It encodes CASSSGTGGNQPQHF. Using reference TRBV7-2 and TRBJ1-5 for the parts outside the CDR3, the full variable domain is GAGVSQSPSNKVTEKGKDVELRCDPISGHTALYWYRQSLGQGLEFLIYFQGNSAPDKSGLPSDRFSAERTGGSVSTLTIQRTQQEDSAVYLCASSSGTGGNQPQHFGDGTRLSIL.